Listed below are T cell receptor beta chains from one sample, sequenced in a study of CD8+ T cells in alopecia areata. The assay was immunoSEQ multiplex PCR, and TCRdb's table has in-frame clones only and misses some. The data hold approximately 59,000 clones, with about 44% observed a single time. The sample was CD8+ T cells sorted from blood, taken at week 0. Every receptor here comes from a human donor with alopecia areata. CDR3s leave out the opening cysteine and the closing phenylalanine or tryptophan. Each record gives: clone size, CDR3 length, V gene, J gene, CDR3 protein. Some rows have no size entry. The others give once, few or many, or a class for an expanded clone.

.	11	TRBV14	TRBJ1-1	ASSPNRVTEAF
.	11	TRBV6-5	TRBJ2-7	ASSYSDSYEQY
few	14	TRBV7-8	TRBJ2-1	ASSLAYGGWYNEQF
.	12	TRBV21-1	TRBJ2-7	ASSMGWASYEQY
few	12	TRBV6-1	TRBJ1-5	ASSSGQSNQPQH
few	12	TRBV29-1	TRBJ2-3	SVLGGRGDDTQY
.	12	TRBV21-1	TRBJ1-5	ASRRCYSNQPQH
.	10	TRBV7-9	TRBJ2-5	ASRLGEETQY
medium-sized	11	TRBV10-3	TRBJ2-7	AISEEETYEQY
.	12	TRBV29-1	TRBJ2-1	SVPHLGLYNEQF
.	12	TRBV4-1	TRBJ2-1	ASRGEWTYNEQF
.	11	TRBV2	TRBJ2-1	ASGSGAYNEQF
few	13	TRBV27	TRBJ2-3	ASSPPGGSTDTQY
.	15	TRBV7-9	TRBJ2-2	ASSFRLAVKATGELF
.	11	TRBV25-1	TRBJ1-5	ASSGIGEQPQH
.	13	TRBV2	TRBJ2-3	ASSEGLAGTDTQY
.	13	TRBV7-8	TRBJ2-3	ASSFRAESTDTQY
.	13	TRBV6-6	TRBJ1-1	ASSYRDRMNTEAF
few	15	TRBV7-9	TRBJ2-5	ASSGLGRDRYQETQY
many	11	TRBV11-1	TRBJ1-2	ASSPLGYYGYT
few	13	TRBV4-1	TRBJ2-7	ASSQDTRSSYEQY
few	11	TRBV29-1	TRBJ2-1	SARVAGWNEQF
.	13	TRBV30	TRBJ2-5	AWSPPASVVETQY
.	11	TRBV27	TRBJ2-7	ASSLHSSYEQY
.	15	TRBV5-1	TRBJ2-6	ASSLAERISGANVLT
.	11	TRBV4-2	TRBJ2-5	ASSQEVQETQY
.	11	TRBV29-1	TRBJ2-5	SAPLTGTETQY
.	12	TRBV4-1	TRBJ1-4	ASSQESVREKLF
once	12	TRBV5-4	TRBJ2-2	ASSLGPNTGELF
few	9	TRBV29-1	TRBJ2-5	SGSGEETQY
.	13	TRBV18	TRBJ2-2	ASSPGQTNTGELF
.	13	TRBV27	TRBJ2-2	ASSWAKFNTGELF
many	13	TRBV6-5	TRBJ2-7	ASSYEDRGSCEQY
.	11	TRBV19	TRBJ2-3	ASSRLSTDTQY
few	11	TRBV7-9	TRBJ1-1	ASSTGTGGTTF
.	14	TRBV18	TRBJ2-3	ASSPRTSASTDTQY
.	13	TRBV6-5	TRBJ2-7	ASSYSGRGGYEQY
once	13	TRBV5-6	TRBJ1-1	ASILEGGSNTEAF
.	12	TRBV27	TRBJ2-3	ASSPSGRADTQY
.	13	TRBV6-1	TRBJ2-5	ASSETPAQGETQY
.	12	TRBV5-6	TRBJ2-2	ASSLDGGTGELF
.	12	TRBV4-3	TRBJ2-7	ASSRRGQAGEQY
once	12	TRBV9	TRBJ2-5	ASSVASRPETQY
once	13	TRBV9	TRBJ2-5	ASSVGGRGQETQY
once	15	TRBV4-1	TRBJ2-3	ASSHPQATGVTDTQY